The text below deals with one T cell receptor beta chain. Libraries were prepared by immunoSEQ multiplex PCR; TCRdb keeps only in-frame clonotypes and omits some of them. The profile covers under 300,000 clones, with 70% to 90% appearing a single time and 0.75% to 1% taken by the ten largest. The data stem from a study of blood T cell repertoires in COVID-19. Study background: The United States, Italy and Spain provided the acute and convalescent COVID-19 samples.

The V gene end was trimmed by 8 bases and the J gene end by 2 bases; junction bases not matched to a gene: 6. Germline values: CDR1 LGHNA, CDR2 YSLEER. This CDR3 region has 13 residues. Donors were grouped by their self-reported clinical history. The sample taken for sequencing was PBMCs or T cells enriched from blood (not recorded which). The genes are TRBV4-3 and TRBJ2-7; TRBD1 agrees at 7 bases. The TCR was taken from a woman between 25 and 40 years old who had recovered from COVID-19. The DNA of the CDR3 is TGCGCCAGCTCGACAGGGCTAGCCTACGAGCAGTACTTC. The encoded protein is CASSTGLAYEQYF.